This T cell receptor beta chain was captured in a study of CD8+CD57+ T cells in acquired aplastic anemia. Study at large: Quantities of DNA derived from sorted CD4+ and CD8+ cells averaged approximately 3 ug.

With 1 base removed from V and 1 base from J, the gap between germline ends came to 7 bases. Germline CDR1 is SQVTM and CDR2 is ANQGSEA. This CDR3 has 13 amino acids. Profiling that covered TCR beta VDJ and CDR3 relied on genomic DNA as its template. TCRdb passed the reads through MiXCR, listing each CDR3 protein once. Of more than 250,000 distinct CDR3 sequences listed, 45% to 65% are singletons. The clonotype comes from a human donor with severe aplastic anemia or a healthy control (not recorded which). This chain links TRBV29-1 with TRBJ1-1; no firm D call. Sequencing input: sorted CD4+, CD8+, or CD8+CD57+ T cells (not recorded which) from PBMCs. The CDR3 DNA is TGCAGCGTTGAAGGGACCGGGAACACTGAAGCTTTCTTT. This encodes CSVEGTGNTEAFF.